This T cell receptor beta chain came from a study of shared clonotypes between healthy human individuals. The CDR3 has 15 amino acids. CDR1 and CDR2 from the germline V gene are SEHNR and FQNEAQ (reference sequence). V lost 0 bases and J lost 6, with 12 bases in between. Ten immunoSEQ deep assay plates served to sequence unsorted PBMC DNA. Original data processing: ImmunoSEQ output held junction-only sequences without quality scores, so filtering differed. Assay used: immunoSEQ multiplex PCR; TCRdb lists only in-frame clones, some missing. The V and J calls and clone size come from that table; D and trimming were worked out from the DNA. The repertoire holds around 500,000 clones, with 76% as singletons. All donors qualified as healthy HIV-negative adults and had experienced no recent acute infections or vaccinations.

Input material: PBMCs. This clonotype originated in a woman aged 40 to 50 in good health. Some clones in this sample may be carry-over from other donors' samples. The J gene is TRBJ2-1, the V gene TRBV7-9; D not resolved. The chain's CDR3 is CASSLALGLGNEQFF. CDR3 nucleotides: TGTGCCAGCAGCTTAGCCCTAGGTTTAGGCAATGAGCAGTTCTTC.